The clone carrying this TCR beta chain was seen ten or more times. No antigen is known for it. This sample is drawn from a study of molecular identifiers for immune sequencing clone quantification. Generation of bulk TCR libraries relied on previously described methods and listed TCR primers. TCRdb fed the PCR reads into MiXCR, producing one record per CDR3 protein. This sample has about 320,000 distinct CDR3 sequences, with 20% to 25% found just once. Germline assignment: CDR1 DFQATT and CDR2 SNEGSKA (reference sequence). Trimming shortened V by 0 bases and J by 5 bases, and 16 bases separated the two germline ends. The CDR3 has 16 residues. Study-level results: Clones that exceeded 20 RNA copies held over 99% of effector molecules, yet under 1% in naive cells. Jurkat TCR RNA spiked in from one cell reportedly remained identifiable amid around 1 million naive cells.

RNA fractions of 10%, 30% or 50% and about 19,000 to 1,100,000 sorted cells were the source of naive CD8 libraries. The rearrangement uses TRBV20-1 and TRBJ2-2; possible D gene TRBD2, 7 bases. The receptor was derived from a human donor in good health. Some libraries in this study had Jurkat cell RNA spiked in. Input material: naive CD8+ T cells from blood, with Jurkat cell RNA spiked in. Subset given: FACS-sorted CD8+CD4-CCR7+CD45RA+ naive T cells. The chain's CDR3 is CSARDRVRGGTGELFF. The CDR3 nucleotides are TGCAGTGCTAGAGATCGGGTCAGGGGAGGGACCGGGGAGCTGTTTTTT.